The entry that follows covers one T cell receptor (beta chain) sequence. Its antigen is not known. CD4+ T cells from unexposed donors were obtained before the COVID-19 pandemic (2011-2018). Naive and memory CD4+ T cells were separated from cryopreserved PBMCs. This entry comes from a study of CD4 T cells in relation to SARS-CoV-2 and coronaviruses. Study outcomes and limitations: Each donor contributed either pre-pandemic or post-infection samples, not both. The cross-reactivity analysis covered only spike protein, not other viral proteins. Monoreactive clones expanded significantly more to SARS-CoV-2 than crossreactive clones did.

The repertoire was sequenced with immunoSEQ multiplex PCR; TCRdb's copy has only in-frame clones and lacks some. The sample consists of about 59,000 clones, 75% to 90% of them appearing once. CDR3 size: 15 residues. Per germline, CDR1 SGHDT and CDR2 YYEEEE. Between the trimmed V and J ends, which lost 0 bases and 3 bases, there was a span of 13 bases. The source material was memory CD4+ T cells from PBMCs. The chain couples TRBV5-6 to TRBJ2-7; possible D gene TRBD2, 6 bases. This receptor was obtained from a human donor in good health. The CDR3 DNA reads as TGTGCCAGCAGCTTGGCGGCGGGACTCTTCTACGAGCAGTACTTC. Encoded protein: CASSLAAGLFYEQYF.